The entry below describes one T cell receptor (beta chain). After removal of 4 bases from V and 3 bases from J, the junction contained 3 bases not matched to a gene. The CDR3 has 13 amino acids. CDR1 is LGHNA and CDR2 is YNFKEQ in the germline V gene. The source of the sample is a study of T cell changes during pregnancy in multiple sclerosis. Clones were sequenced by immunoSEQ multiplex PCR, and TCRdb holds only the in-frame ones, with some missing. The table lists about 73,000 clones, around nine tenths of them singletons. The rearrangement links TRBV4-2 to TRBJ2-7; TRBD2 agrees at 7 bases. Specimen: peripheral blood, collected in the second trimester of pregnancy. This receptor was taken from a female donor in good health, enrolled as a control in a pregnancy study. The CDR3 loop reads CASSPGGSYEQYF. CDR3 sequence (DNA): TGTGCCAGCAGCCCGGGGGGAAGCTACGAGCAGTACTTC.